These 9 T cell receptor beta chains originate from one sample sequenced in a study of blood T cell repertoires in COVID-19. Produced via immunoSEQ multiplex PCR; TCRdb's table is partial and in-frame only. The table includes about 250,000 clones, about four fifths detected once. Sequenced: PBMCs or T cells enriched from blood (not recorded which). These TCRs come from a man aged 40-50 years who had been exposed to COVID-19.

This chain connects TRBV6-5 to TRBJ2-3, with 8 bases identical to TRBD2. V trimming: 6 bases; J trimming: 6 bases; junction bases outside the gene matches: 11. CDR1 and CDR2 from the germline V gene are MNHEY and SVGAGI. The CDR3 sequence is 15 residues long. CDR3 DNA: TGTGCCAGCAGCTTAGGACCAGCGGGAGTTGATACGCAGTATTTT. It codes for CASSLGPAGVDTQYF.

In regard to this clone: A junction boundary mismatches the germline segment, possibly from a read error. The V and J genes are TRBV5-4 and TRBJ2-1; possible D gene TRBD2, 5 bases. Germline CDR1 SGHNT, CDR2 YYREEE (reference sequence). This CDR3 contains 16 residues. CDR3 protein: CASSLAGSSSNNEQFF. CDR3 bases: TGTGCCAGCAGCTTGGCCGGGTCTAGCTCCAACAATGAGCAGTTCTTC.

This clone was seen a single time. The chain couples TRBV28 to TRBJ1-2; D is ambiguous. The germline V gene encodes CDR1 MDHEN and CDR2 SYDVKM. The V and J ends lost 6 bases and 5 bases respectively, with 13 bases between them. CDR3 length: 13 residues. CDR3 region: CASSLGSNYGYTF. The CDR3 nucleotides are TGTGCCAGCAGCCTCGGGTCAAATTATGGCTACACCTTC.

This clone was counted at least ten times. The rearrangement uses TRBV5-1 and TRBJ2-1; D may be TRBD1 (8 bases). CDR1 and CDR2 (germline): SGHRS, YFSETQ. The CDR3 covers 12 residues. V lost 4 bases, J lost 12 bases, and 14 bases lay in between. Here the CDR3 reads CASSLDREGQFF. The CDR3 nucleotides read TGCGCCAGCAGCCTGGACAGGGAGGGGCAGTTCTTC.

This chain connects TRBV27 to TRBJ1-4; 8 bases are shared with TRBD1. The germline gives CDR1 MNHEY, CDR2 SMNVEV (reference sequence). J was trimmed by 6 bases and V by 5 bases; bases with no gene match: 11. The CDR3 has 16 amino acids. The CDR3 loop reads CASSPYGQGDDEKLFF. CDR3 DNA sequence: TGTGCCAGCAGTCCTTACGGACAGGGCGATGATGAAAAACTGTTTTTT.

On this clone itself: The sample carries other DNA sequences with the same CDR3. The rearrangement links TRBV5-1 to TRBJ2-3; D call uncertain. This CDR3 is 13 amino acids long. In germline, CDR1 is SGHRS, CDR2 YFSETQ. Trimming removed 5 bases from V and 0 bases from J, with 7 bases in between. DNA of the CDR3: TGCGCCAGCAGTAATCCCAGCACAGATACGCAGTATTTT. Its protein is CASSNPSTDTQYF.

The rearrangement joins TRBV15 to TRBJ2-1; TRBD2 matches at 7 bases. Germline V gives CDR1 LNHNV, CDR2 YYDKDF (reference sequence). The V gene end was trimmed by 3 bases and the J gene end by 5 bases; junction bases not matched to a gene: 16. CDR3 length: 18 residues. CDR3 in amino acids: CATSRDQTAGLKNNEQFF. DNA of the CDR3: TGTGCCACCAGCAGGGACCAAACGGCGGGACTAAAAAACAATGAGCAGTTCTTC.

The chain links TRBV5-1 to TRBJ1-2, with TRBD1 matching over 12 bases. Looked up from germline, CDR1 is SGHRS and CDR2 is YFSETQ. V lost 4 bases to trimming and J lost 4 bases; unmatched junction nucleotides: 11. CDR3 length: 17 amino acids. CDR3 sequence: CASSPGTGGVRIYGYTF. Written as DNA, the CDR3 is TGCGCCAGCAGCCCAGGGACAGGGGGCGTGCGGATCTATGGCTACACCTTC.

The chain combines TRBV7-3 with TRBJ2-7; 8 bases are a match to TRBD1. Germline lookup yields CDR1 SGHTA and CDR2 FQGTGA. The CDR3 length is 13 residues. V shed 3 bases, J shed 6 bases, and the junction held 4 bases outside the gene matches. The CDR3 here is CASSFGQGGEQYF. The CDR3 bases are TGTGCCAGCAGCTTCGGACAGGGCGGCGAGCAGTACTTC.